Only a few counts were recorded for the clone carrying this TCR beta chain. The antigen is unknown. This specimen includes other DNA sequences encoding the same CDR3. TCRdb's table, derived via immunoSEQ multiplex PCR, lists solely in-frame clones and lacks some. The sample records a few hundred thousand clones, around 86% being singletons. This record comes from a study of Ad26.COV2.S vaccination and SARS-CoV-2 variants. Study-wide background: The donor participated in the COV1001 trial, in its Ad26.COV2.S arm. Points from the study as a whole: After vaccination, substantial breadth of spike-specific CD8+ and CD4+ responses was reported.

Treatment meaning: roughly 18 received Ad26.COV2.S at low or high dose, single or two shots; several received placebo; per-sample allocation not given. Sampling was performed 63 days after the first vaccine or placebo injection. The CDR3 covers 10 residues. Germline V lookup: CDR1 SQVTM, CDR2 ANQGSEA. Trimming cost V 5 bases and J 3 bases, with 4 bases left between them. The receptor's source is a person between 18 and 60 years old who received the Ad26.COV2.S COVID-19 vaccine or a placebo. The rearrangement links TRBV29-1 to TRBJ1-1; no definite D call. Sample: peripheral blood, taken in a trial of Ad26.COV2.S vaccine versus placebo. The chain's CDR3 is CSVRDTEAFF. CDR3 bases: TGCAGCGTTCGGGACACTGAAGCTTTCTTT.